Shown below are 25 T cell receptor beta chains from a single sample sequenced in a study of blood T cell repertoires in COVID-19. Measured with immunoSEQ multiplex PCR; TCRdb has only the in-frame clones, and not every one. The sample includes 150,000 or so clones, 75% to 90% of them seen just once. The sequenced material came from PBMCs or T cells enriched from blood (not recorded which). All receptors derive from a woman aged 60-75 years who had recovered from COVID-19.

The chain combines TRBV6-6 with TRBJ1-2, with 8 bases aligning to TRBD1. Germline V CDR1 and CDR2: MNHNY, SVGAGI (reference sequence). The junction had 5 bases not matched to a gene; V was cut back by 2 bases and J by 6 bases. The CDR3 has 14 amino acids. CDR3 DNA sequence: TGTGCCAGCAGTTACCCGGGACAGGACGATGGCTACACCTTC. It yields the protein CASSYPGQDDGYTF.

The V and J genes are TRBV7-9 and TRBJ2-5, with 11 nucleotides matching TRBD2. V gave up 5 bases and J gave up 5 bases; unmatched junction bases: 4. Germline CDR1 is SEHNR and CDR2 is FQNEAQ (reference sequence). This CDR3 spans 14 amino acids. The CDR3 DNA reads TGTGCCAGCAGCCGCGTAGCGGGAGGGGAGACCCAGTACTTC. Translated: CASSRVAGGETQYF.

The chain employs TRBV3-1 (or the pseudogene TRBV3-2) and TRBJ2-7; 9 positions agree with TRBD1. The CDR3 consists of 15 residues. V trimming: 2 bases; J trimming: 1 base; junction bases outside the gene matches: 3. Germline V gene lookup returns CDR1 LGHDT and CDR2 YNNKEL (reference sequence). CDR3 amino acids: CASSQTTGGSYEQYF. The CDR3 DNA follows: TGTGCCAGCAGCCAAACGACAGGGGGTTCCTACGAGCAGTACTTC.

The chain links TRBV19 to TRBJ1-1, with no clear D. Per the germline V gene, CDR1 is LNHDA and CDR2 is SQIVND (reference sequence). The CDR3 is 13 amino acids. With 6 bases removed from V and 2 bases from J, the gap between germline ends came to 10 bases. In nucleotides, the CDR3 is TGTGCCAGTAGGGGAGACCCCAACACTGAAGCTTTCTTT. Its protein product is CASRGDPNTEAFF.

The chain links TRBV5-1 to TRBJ1-1; D remains unclear. The CDR3 length is 15 residues. V was shortened by 0 bases and J by 0 bases, with 9 bases between the two germline ends. CDR1 SGHRS and CDR2 YFSETQ come from the germline V gene. CDR3 residues: CASSLDQTMNTEAFF. For the CDR3, the DNA is TGCGCCAGCAGCTTGGACCAGACTATGAACACTGAAGCTTTCTTT. Together with reference TRBV5-1 and TRBJ1-1, the CDR3 gives the full variable domain: KAGVTQTPRYLIKTRGQQVTLSCSPISGHRSVSWYQQTPGQGLQFLFEYFSETQRNKGNFPGRFSGRQFSNSRSEMNVSTLELGDSALYLCASSLDQTMNTEAFFGQGTRLTVV.

This chain connects TRBV28 to TRBJ2-7; tentatively, D is TRBD1 (6 bases). V was pared by 4 bases and J by 2 bases, with 15 bases between. The CDR3 has 15 amino acids. Germline CDR1 MDHEN, CDR2 SYDVKM. CDR3 loop: CASSSLGQIPYEQYF. CDR3 bases: TGTGCCAGCAGTTCGCTAGGACAGATCCCCTACGAGCAGTACTTC.

V is TRBV27 and J is TRBJ2-3; D might be TRBD2 (5 bases). Germline V lookup: CDR1 MNHEY, CDR2 SMNVEV (reference sequence). The V gene lost 4 bases and the J gene lost 2 bases, with 16 bases spanning the gap. CDR3 length: 16 residues. The CDR3: CASSWSDPSITDTQYF. The CDR3 DNA sequence: TGTGCCAGCAGTTGGTCCGACCCTAGCATCACAGATACGCAGTATTTT.

V usage is TRBV7-8 and J usage is TRBJ1-2, with D possibly being TRBD1 (5 bases). The CDR3 contains 14 residues. Germline V CDR1 and CDR2: SGHVS, FQNEAQ. Deletions cut 1 base from V and 4 bases from J, with 10 bases between. In nucleotides, the CDR3 is TGTGCCAGCAGCTTAGGCGGACAAGGCTATGGCTACACCTTC. Its translation is CASSLGGQGYGYTF.

This clone was observed at least ten times. The CDR3 sequence: CASSLVSFSGANTGELFF. CDR3 nucleotides: TGTGCCAGCAGTTTGGTTTCCTTTAGCGGGGCGAACACCGGGGAGCTGTTTTTT. The chain combines TRBV28 with TRBJ2-2; TRBD2 matches 8 bases. CDR1 is MDHEN and CDR2 is SYDVKM in the germline V gene. The V segment lost 3 bases and the J segment 0 bases; nucleotides outside the gene matches: 9. The CDR3 has 18 amino acids. Full variable domain (remainder filled in from reference TRBV28 and TRBJ2-2): DVKVTQSSRYLVKRTGEKVFLECVQDMDHENMFWYRQDPGLGLRLIYFSYDVKMKEKGDIPEGYSVSREKKERFSLILESASTNQTSMYLCASSLVSFSGANTGELFFGEGSRLTVL.

The chain combines TRBV11-2 with TRBJ2-5; perhaps TRBD2 as D (5 bases). The V gene's germline CDR1 is SGHAT and CDR2 FQNNGV. Deletions cut 1 base from V and 7 bases from J, with 7 bases between. The CDR3 loop spans 12 amino acids. The chain's CDR3 is CASSLGAGTQYF. Here the CDR3 DNA reads TGTGCCAGCAGCTTAGGGGCGGGGACCCAGTACTTC.

This chain joins TRBV29-1 and TRBJ2-5, with 8 nucleotides matching TRBD1. V was clipped by 6 bases and J by 5 bases; unmatched bases: 8. CDR3 size: 13 residues. Germline CDR1 and CDR2: SQVTM and ANQGSEA. The CDR3 protein is CSVSGGAGETQYF. The CDR3 DNA reads TGCAGCGTATCAGGGGGCGCCGGGGAGACCCAGTACTTC.

The V and J genes are TRBV3-1 (or the pseudogene TRBV3-2) and TRBJ1-1; a possible D gene is TRBD1 (6 bases). V shed 0 bases and J shed 7 bases, with 21 bases lying between them. CDR1 LGHDT and CDR2 YNNKEL come from the germline V gene (reference sequence). There are 17 residues in the CDR3. The CDR3 DNA follows: TGTGCCAGCAGCCAAGAACGCGTTACAGGGACCTTTGTTGAAGCTTTCTTT. The encoded protein is CASSQERVTGTFVEAFF.

The rearrangement joins TRBV11-2 to TRBJ2-7; D might be TRBD1 (6 bases). There are 15 residues in the CDR3. CDR1 and CDR2 from the germline V gene are SGHAT and FQNNGV. The V and J ends lost 4 bases and 0 bases respectively, with 13 bases between them. The CDR3 region is CASSSGQWSSYEQYF. The CDR3 coding sequence is TGTGCCAGCAGCTCTGGACAGTGGAGCTCCTACGAGCAGTACTTC.

The chain combines TRBV20-1 with TRBJ1-4; a possible D gene is TRBD1 (6 bases). The CDR3 has 14 residues. CDR1 is DFQATT, CDR2 SNEGSKA, per germline (reference sequence). V was trimmed by 3 bases and J by 6 bases, leaving 14 bases between them. CDR3 loop: CSASAQGKDEKLFF. Here the CDR3 DNA reads TGCAGTGCTAGTGCTCAGGGGAAAGATGAAAAACTGTTTTTT.

J is TRBJ1-3 and V is TRBV23-1, with a tentative D call TRBD1 (6 bases). TRBV23-1 is an ORF for which the function is uncertain. Trimming pared 8 bases from V and 4 bases from J, leaving 21 bases between. The CDR3 loop spans 16 amino acids. DNA for the CDR3: TGCGCCAGCGTCCAATTCCGACAGGCTTTCGGAAACACCATATATTTT. This translates into CASVQFRQAFGNTIYF.

The chain links TRBV5-6 to TRBJ2-1; 10 bases agree with TRBD2. V gave up 4 bases and J gave up 3 bases; unmatched junction bases: 13. Germline-derived CDR1 and CDR2 are SGHDT and YYEEEE. The CDR3 has 18 residues. The DNA of the CDR3 is TGTGCCAGCAGCCCTGGAGGGCTAGCGGGAGCTTACTACAATGAGCAGTTCTTC. Encoded protein: CASSPGGLAGAYYNEQFF. Using reference TRBV5-6 and TRBJ2-1 for the parts outside the CDR3, the full variable domain is DAGVTQSPTHLIKTRGQQVTLRCSPKSGHDTVSWYQQALGQGPQFIFQYYEEEERQRGNFPDRFSGHQFPNYSSELNVNALLLGDSALYLCASSPGGLAGAYYNEQFFGPGTRLTVL.

The rearrangement uses TRBV7-9 and TRBJ2-5; 7 positions match TRBD2. The CDR3 contains 16 residues. V lost 4 bases, J lost 5 bases, and 13 bases stayed unmatched. Germline CDR1 and CDR2: SEHNR and FQNEAQ (reference sequence). Here the CDR3 DNA reads TGTGCCAGCAGCTCAAGTGGAGCGGGGCGGTATGAGACCCAGTACTTC. Protein sequence: CASSSSGAGRYETQYF.

V and J are TRBV5-1 and TRBJ2-2, with 7 bases identical to TRBD1. J was trimmed by 7 bases and V by 5 bases; bases with no gene match: 8. The CDR3 spans 14 residues. The V gene's germline CDR1 is SGHRS and CDR2 YFSETQ. DNA of the CDR3: TGCGCCAGCAGAAACCAGGGGGTGAGCGGGGAGCTGTTTTTT. The encoded protein is CASRNQGVSGELFF.

The chain recombines TRBV6-1 with TRBJ2-3, with 10 positions matching TRBD2. The CDR3 consists of 18 residues. Germline V lookup: CDR1 MNHNS, CDR2 SASEGT. The trim removed 2 bases at V and 3 bases at J, leaving 11 bases unmatched. The CDR3 bases are TGTGCCAGCAGTGAACATTCGAGCGGGAGGGTCAGGACAGATACGCAGTATTTT. This sequence encodes CASSEHSSGRVRTDTQYF.

In its sample, this clone was seen a few times. The V call is TRBV28, the J call TRBJ1-5; TRBD1 is a possible D gene (6 bases). The germline CDR1 and CDR2 sequences are MDHEN and SYDVKM. Trimming stripped 5 bases from V and 4 bases from J, with 15 bases between. The CDR3 totals 15 residues. CDR3 protein: CASSPLDSLNQPQHF. The CDR3 nucleotides read TGTGCCAGCAGTCCCCTGGACAGTTTAAATCAGCCCCAGCATTTT.

This clone was seen once. This chain links TRBV18 with TRBJ1-1, with D perhaps matching TRBD1 (5 bases). Germline V gives CDR1 KGHSH, CDR2 LQKENI. V shed 3 bases and J shed 3 bases, with 14 bases lying between them. CDR3 length: 15 residues. The CDR3 DNA reads as TGTGCCAGCTCACCTGTCGGAGGGGCGGACACTGAAGCTTTCTTT. This codes for CASSPVGGADTEAFF.

The CDR3 coding sequence is TGTGCCAGCAGCCAAGTTTTTAGTCCCGGGGAGCTGTTTTTT. Its protein is CASSQVFSPGELFF. The rearrangement joins TRBV4-2 to TRBJ2-2; D call uncertain. Trimming cost V 1 base and J 6 bases, with 9 bases left between them. CDR3 size: 14 residues. The V gene's germline CDR1 is LGHNA and CDR2 YNFKEQ.

This chain joins TRBV5-1 and TRBJ1-4; the D gene is possibly TRBD1 (6 bases). Deletions cut 4 bases from V and 7 bases from J, with 14 bases between. The CDR3 totals 14 residues. Germline-derived CDR1 and CDR2 are SGHRS and YFSETQ. Here the CDR3 DNA reads TGCGCCAGCAGCCTAACAGGGCACGGTGAAAAACTGTTTTTT. Residues: CASSLTGHGEKLFF.

A single count supports this clone. V gene TRBV11-3 combines with J gene TRBJ1-1; D is possibly TRBD1 (6 bases). With 5 bases removed from V and 4 bases from J, the gap between germline ends came to 14 bases. This CDR3 is 14 amino acids long. CDR1 and CDR2 (germline): SGHNT, YENEEA. Here the CDR3 reads CASSLHRESTEAFF. For the CDR3, the DNA is TGTGCCAGCAGCCTCCACAGGGAAAGCACTGAAGCTTTCTTT.

The chain recombines TRBV10-2 with TRBJ1-2; D unresolved. The CDR3 contains 11 residues. Germline V gene lookup returns CDR1 WSHSY and CDR2 SAAADI. The germline V and J ends were trimmed by 6 bases and 4 bases, with 6 bases remaining between them. The CDR3 DNA sequence: TGCGCCAGCAGGAATAGCTATGGCTACACCTTC. Its translation: CASRNSYGYTF.